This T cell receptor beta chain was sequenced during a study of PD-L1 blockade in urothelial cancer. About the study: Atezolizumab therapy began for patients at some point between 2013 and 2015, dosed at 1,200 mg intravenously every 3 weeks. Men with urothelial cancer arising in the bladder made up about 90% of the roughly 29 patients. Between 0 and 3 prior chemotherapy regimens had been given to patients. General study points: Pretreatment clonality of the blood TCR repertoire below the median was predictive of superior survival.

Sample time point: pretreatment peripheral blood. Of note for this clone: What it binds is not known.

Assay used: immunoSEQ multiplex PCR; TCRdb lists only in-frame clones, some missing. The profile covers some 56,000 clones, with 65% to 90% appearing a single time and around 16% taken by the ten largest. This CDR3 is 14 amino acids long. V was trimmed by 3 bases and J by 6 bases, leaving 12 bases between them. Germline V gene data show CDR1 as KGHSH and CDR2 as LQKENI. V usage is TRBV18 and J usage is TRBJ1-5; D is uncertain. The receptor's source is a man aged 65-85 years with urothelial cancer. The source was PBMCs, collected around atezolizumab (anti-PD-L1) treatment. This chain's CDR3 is CASSPGALGQPQHF. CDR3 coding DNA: TGTGCCAGCTCACCGGGCGCGCTCGGTCAGCCCCAGCATTTT. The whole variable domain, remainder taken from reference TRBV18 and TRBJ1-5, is NAGVMQNPRHLVRRRGQEARLRCSPMKGHSHVYWYRQLPEEGLKFMVYLQKENIIDESGMPKERFSAEFPKEGPSILRIQQVVRGDSAAYFCASSPGALGQPQHFGDGTRLSIL.